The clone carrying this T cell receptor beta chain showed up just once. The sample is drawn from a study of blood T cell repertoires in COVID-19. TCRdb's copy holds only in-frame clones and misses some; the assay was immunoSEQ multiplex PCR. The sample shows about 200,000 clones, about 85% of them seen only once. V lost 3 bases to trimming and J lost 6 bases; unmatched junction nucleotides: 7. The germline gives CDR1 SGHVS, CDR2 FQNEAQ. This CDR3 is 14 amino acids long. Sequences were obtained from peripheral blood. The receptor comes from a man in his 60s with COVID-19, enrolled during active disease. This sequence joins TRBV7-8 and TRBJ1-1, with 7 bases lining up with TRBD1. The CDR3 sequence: CASSFDRVGAEAFF. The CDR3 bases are TGTGCCAGCAGCTTCGACAGGGTTGGAGCTGAAGCTTTCTTT.